The entry below gives a single T cell receptor (beta chain) sequence along with its context. Its antigen is not yet known. Per-base quality was not reported, and no clone a single base away is much larger than it. Taken with the paper, the label for time point translates to: about 28 days (+/-7) after the second vaccine dose. AZD1222 recipients with second doses at about 4 weeks or about 12 weeks were pooled, because spike-specific TCR depth and breadth did not differ between schedules. Vaccinee samples were obtained from the UK trials COV001 and COV002, which included a single-blind randomized controlled phase 2/3 trial of AZD1222 (ChAdOx1 nCoV-19) in healthy adults. For TCRbeta chain sequencing, PBMC samples from trial participants were taken at day 0 and at day 28 after the second dose. This specimen comes from a study of T cell responses to AZD1222 COVID-19 vaccine (dated by TCRdb to about 2021). Background on the whole study: A total of about 250 trial participants underwent TCR sequencing, of whom about 200 had received two doses of AZD1222 and some 26 had received two doses of the MenACWY control vaccine. Trial participants were enrolled by age into 18-55, 56-69 and 70-plus year subgroups, with roughly 160, 29 and 62 TCR-sequenced participants respectively.

Beyond this particular receptor, the publication reports: The vaccine-associated CD4 TCRs covered the entire spike protein, and the dominant responses fell in regions 160-218 and 743-854. Because no day 14 peak-response samples were available, the repertoires could be characterized only after the peak T cell response. Nearly half of unique spike-specific TCRs reportedly recognized epitopes outside regions mutated in the B.1.351 and B.1.1.7 variants. Conclusions about previously exposed vaccinees are limited because only a handful of AZD1222 recipients were SARS-CoV-2 seropositive at baseline. In the small 56-69-year group, the increase in depth fell short of significance, most likely because of low power. Spike-specific TCR breadth and depth rose significantly after two AZD1222 doses compared with day 0 and with MenACWY recipients. Most participants were white British and females outnumbered males, and the authors suggested that clonal diversity may have been underestimated.

The CDR3 regions of human TCRbeta chains were analyzed by immunosequencing. The paper's data handling went like this. Repertoire TCRs were matched against a reference library of SARS-CoV-2-specific TCRs generated with the MIRA antigen-specificity platform. Breadth was defined as the fraction of unique TCRs that were SARS-CoV-2-associated, and depth was defined as the fraction of total T cells that were SARS-CoV-2-associated. Each spike-specific TCR was assigned to its reactive spike region and to a CD4 or CD8 class using the MIRA data. Log10-transformed breadth and depth values were compared by one-way ANOVA with Sidak's multiple comparisons tests. TCRdb carries this immuneACCESS record with in-frame sequences only. Its versions omit some clonotypes, under half of them owing to an unresolved V gene in the studies checked, with the rest unexplained. V and J calls and clone size come straight from that table; D and trimming were deduced from the DNA. The sample includes around 96,000 clones, with 90% to 95% observed a single time. In total, the top ten clones hold around 10% of the sample.

Here V drops 6 bases and J drops 7 bases, and the junction holds 12 bases not matched to any gene. CDR1 and CDR2 (SNHLY, FYNNEI) derive from the germline V gene. CDR3 length: 16 amino acids, cysteine to phenylalanine. Only the CDR3 DNA is retained, 48 bases long and in frame from the first base. Rearrangement joined TRBV2 to TRBJ2-1, and 10 junction bases match TRBD2. This specimen consisted of peripheral blood, obtained 28 days after the second AZD1222 dose. The origin of this receptor is an adult who received the AZD1222 COVID-19 vaccine. CDR3 loop: CASRTAGGPSGNEQFF. The nucleotide sequence is given as TGTGCCAGCAGGACAGCGGGAGGGCCTTCTGGGAATGAGCAGTTCTTC.